This record concerns one T cell receptor (beta chain) sequence. The conserved phenylalanine or tryptophan is not found at the CDR3 terminus, so this likely reflects a read error. The data stem from a study of molecular identifiers for immune sequencing clone quantification. TCRdb re-called the PCR reads with MiXCR, one entry per CDR3 protein. The sample includes some 580,000 distinct CDR3 sequences, 25% of them seen just once. CDR1 and CDR2 from the germline V gene are GTSNPN and SVGIG (reference sequence). V lost 3 bases and J lost 3, with 22 bases in between. CDR3 length: 17 residues. The sequencing input was naive CD8+ T cells from blood, with Jurkat cell RNA spiked in. Subset indicated: FACS-sorted CD8+CD4-CCR7+CD45RA+ naive T cells. The chain couples TRBV30 to TRBJ2-3; perhaps D is TRBD1 or TRBD2 (5 bases each). The receptor was derived from a human donor in good health. Some libraries in this study had Jurkat cell RNA spiked in. CDR3 residues: CAWRTGVGRAGTDTQYL. The CDR3 region has the DNA TGTGCCTGGAGGACCGGGGTGGGGCGGGCCGGGACAGATACGCAGTATTTA.